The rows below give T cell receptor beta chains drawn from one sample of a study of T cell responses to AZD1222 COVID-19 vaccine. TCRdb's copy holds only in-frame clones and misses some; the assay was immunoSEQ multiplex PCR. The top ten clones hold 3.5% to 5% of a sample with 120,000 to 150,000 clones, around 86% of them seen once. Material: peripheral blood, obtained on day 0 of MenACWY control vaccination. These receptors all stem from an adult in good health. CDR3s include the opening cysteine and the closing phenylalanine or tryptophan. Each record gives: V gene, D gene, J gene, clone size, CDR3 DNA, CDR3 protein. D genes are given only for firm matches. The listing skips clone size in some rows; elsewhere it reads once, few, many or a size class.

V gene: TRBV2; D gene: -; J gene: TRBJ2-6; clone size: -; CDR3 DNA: TGTGCCAGTTGGGACGGCGTCAACTCTGGGGCCAACGTCCTGACTTTC; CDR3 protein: CASWDGVNSGANVLTF
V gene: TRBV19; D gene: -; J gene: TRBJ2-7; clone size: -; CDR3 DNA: TGTGCCAGTAGTGCCCACAGGGTCGACGAGCAGTACTTC; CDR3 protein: CASSAHRVDEQYF
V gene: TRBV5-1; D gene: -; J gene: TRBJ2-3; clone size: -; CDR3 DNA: TGCGCCACCTCCCTGGAGGGGGGCGCTCACCTTCGGGATACGCAGTATTTT; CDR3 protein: CATSLEGGAHLRDTQYF
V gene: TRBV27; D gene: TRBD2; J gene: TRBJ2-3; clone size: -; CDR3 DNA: TGTGCCAGCAGTTCCCTCGGGGGAGGGACAGATACGCAGTATTTT; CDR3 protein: CASSSLGGGTDTQYF
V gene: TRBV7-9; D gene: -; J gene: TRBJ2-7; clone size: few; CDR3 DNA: TGTGCCAGCAGCTTCAGACAGAGCTACGAGCAGTACTTC; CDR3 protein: CASSFRQSYEQYF
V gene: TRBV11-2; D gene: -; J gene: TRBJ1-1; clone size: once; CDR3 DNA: TGTGCCAGCAGCTTAAGGCAGATGAACACTGAAGCTTTCTTT; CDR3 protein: CASSLRQMNTEAFF
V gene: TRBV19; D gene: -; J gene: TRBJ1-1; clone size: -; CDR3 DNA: TGTGCCAGTAGGCCAGATCTAAACACTGAAGCTTTCTTT; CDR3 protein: CASRPDLNTEAFF
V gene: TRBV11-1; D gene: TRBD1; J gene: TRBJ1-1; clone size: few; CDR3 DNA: TGTGCCAGCAGCTTTTCGACAGGGCCGACTGAAGCTTTCTTT; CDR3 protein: CASSFSTGPTEAFF
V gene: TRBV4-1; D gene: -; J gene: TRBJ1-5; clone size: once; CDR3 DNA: TGCGCCAGCAGCCCACAGGGTCGGCAGCCCCAGCATTTT; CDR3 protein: CASSPQGRQPQHF
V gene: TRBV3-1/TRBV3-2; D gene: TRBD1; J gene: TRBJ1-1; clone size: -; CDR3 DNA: TGTGCCAGCAGCGCAAAACCCAGGGGGATAAACACTGAAGCTTTCTTT; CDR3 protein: CASSAKPRGINTEAFF
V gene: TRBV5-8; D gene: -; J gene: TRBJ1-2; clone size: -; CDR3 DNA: TGTGCCAGCAGCTTGGCCGTCAGATTCTATGGCTACACCTTC; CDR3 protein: CASSLAVRFYGYTF
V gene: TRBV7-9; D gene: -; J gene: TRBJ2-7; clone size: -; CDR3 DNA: TGTGCCAGCAGCCGGAGCGCAGCTAATACCTACGAGCAGTACTTC; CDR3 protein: CASSRSAANTYEQYF
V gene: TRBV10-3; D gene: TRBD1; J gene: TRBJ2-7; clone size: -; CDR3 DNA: TGTGCCATCAGTGGGGGACAGATTATCCCCTACGAGCAGTACTTC; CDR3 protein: CAISGGQIIPYEQYF
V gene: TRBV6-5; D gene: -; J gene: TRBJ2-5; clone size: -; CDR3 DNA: TGTGCCAGCAGAGGACGCAACAAACAAGAGACCCAGTACTTC; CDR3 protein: CASRGRNKQETQYF
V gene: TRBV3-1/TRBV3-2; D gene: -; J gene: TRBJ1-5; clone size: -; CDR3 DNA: TGTGCCAGCAGCCAAGATGGGTACTCCAGCAATCAGCCCCAGCATTTT; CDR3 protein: CASSQDGYSSNQPQHF
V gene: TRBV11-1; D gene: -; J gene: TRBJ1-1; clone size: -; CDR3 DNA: TGTGCCAGCAGCCCCTACTCCGGGATGAACACTGAAGCTTTCTTT; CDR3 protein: CASSPYSGMNTEAFF
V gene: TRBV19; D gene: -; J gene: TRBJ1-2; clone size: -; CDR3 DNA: TGTGCCAGTAGTATCCTCTCAAATAACCGACTCCCGTATGGCTACACCTTC; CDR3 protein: CASSILSNNRLPYGYTF
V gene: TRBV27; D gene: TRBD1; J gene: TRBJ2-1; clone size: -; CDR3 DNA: TGTGCCAGCAGTCTCTACCCGGGGGGACAGGGGTTCTACAATGAGCAGTTCTTC; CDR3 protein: CASSLYPGGQGFYNEQFF
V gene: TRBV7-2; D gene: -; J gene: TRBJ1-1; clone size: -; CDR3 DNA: TGTGCCAGCAGCCTCCATGGAGGGGGGACGGGGACTGAAGCTTTCTTT; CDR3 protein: CASSLHGGGTGTEAFF